The sequence of this T cell receptor (beta chain) was determined in a study of blood T cells in healthy people across ages. Study-wide findings and caveats: Correlation between TCR beta diversity and naive T cell percentage was strong. Estimated diversity that came from one million T cells was considered an underestimate.

Sample-barcoded 5' priming and a J-beta primer mix drove a second PCR of about 7 to 12 cycles. One entry per CDR3 protein results from TCRdb running MiXCR on the 5' RACE reads. Altogether 600,000 or so distinct CDR3 sequences are present, roughly 30% being singletons, with the ten largest covering around a sixth. In regard to this clonotype: The antigen is undetermined.

V lost 1 base to trimming and J lost 0 bases, with 10 bases between them. CDR1 and CDR2 from the germline V gene are MNHEY and SMNVEV (reference sequence). CDR3 size: 16 residues. The chain joins TRBV27 to TRBJ2-1, with D unclear. The sequence was obtained from a woman over 75 in good health. Input material: blood. CDR3 region: CASSLFVQSSYNEQFF. CDR3 in DNA: TGTGCCAGCAGTTTATTCGTACAAAGCTCCTACAATGAGCAGTTCTTC.